Below are 32 T cell receptor beta chains sequenced from a single sample in a study of T cell responses to AZD1222 COVID-19 vaccine. Clones were sequenced by immunoSEQ multiplex PCR, and TCRdb holds only the in-frame ones, with some missing. The sample yields roughly 180,000 clones, 91% seen once. The sample here was peripheral blood, taken 28 days after the second AZD1222 dose. These TCRs come from an adult who received the AZD1222 COVID-19 vaccine.

The J gene is TRBJ2-7, the V gene TRBV14, with D tentatively TRBD1 (6 bases). The germline V gene encodes CDR1 SGHDN and CDR2 FVKESK. The V end lost 1 base, the J end lost 3 bases, and 13 bases lay between the germline ends. The CDR3 extends over 15 amino acids. CDR3 amino acids: CASSQGAGVVYEQYF. The CDR3 DNA is TGTGCCAGCAGCCAAGGGGCAGGGGTGGTCTACGAGCAGTACTTC.

This clone was detected once. The chain uses TRBV7-9 and TRBJ2-5; D is undetermined. The germline V and J ends were trimmed by 5 bases and 6 bases, with 16 bases remaining between them. The CDR3 contains 14 residues. Germline V gene lookup returns CDR1 SEHNR and CDR2 FQNEAQ (reference sequence). CDR3: CASSGIGSQKTQYF. The CDR3, as DNA: TGTGCCAGCAGCGGTATAGGTTCTCAGAAGACCCAGTACTTC.

This chain uses TRBV7-8 with TRBJ2-3; D unresolved. V lost 5 bases to trimming and J lost 4 bases, with 16 bases between them. CDR3 length: 15 amino acids. Germline V CDR1 and CDR2: SGHVS, FQNEAQ. CDR3 region: CASSRRKSGADTQYF. In nucleotides, the CDR3 is TGTGCCAGCAGCCGAAGGAAATCTGGGGCAGATACGCAGTATTTT. Full variable domain (outside the CDR3, taken from reference TRBV7-8 and TRBJ2-3): GAGVSQSPRYKVAKRGQDVALRCDPISGHVSLFWYQQALGQGPEFLTYFQNEAQLDKSGLPSDRFFAERPEGSVSTLKIQRTQQEDSAVYLCASSRRKSGADTQYFGPGTRLTVL.

V and J are TRBV6-4 and TRBJ2-3, with 7 bases that match TRBD2. The CDR3 runs to 15 residues. Germline V gene data show CDR1 as MRHNA and CDR2 as SNTAGT. V lost 3 bases and J lost 3; bases outside the gene matches: 6. CDR3 loop: CASSEGGSTTDTQYF. The CDR3 region has the DNA TGTGCCAGCAGTGAAGGCGGGAGTACGACAGATACGCAGTATTTT.

The V call is TRBV7-9, the J call TRBJ2-2; 9 bases fit TRBD1. The ends lost 5 bases at V and 5 bases at J; junction bases unmatched: 3. This CDR3 contains 14 residues. CDR1 is SEHNR and CDR2 is FQNEAQ in the germline V gene (reference sequence). CDR3 sequence reads: CASSRDRETGELFF. The DNA of the CDR3 is TGTGCCAGCAGCAGGGACAGGGAGACCGGGGAGCTGTTTTTT.

This clone was found a few times. V usage is TRBV28 and J usage is TRBJ1-5; D not certain. The germline CDR1 and CDR2 sequences are MDHEN and SYDVKM. V was cut by 2 bases and J by 0 bases, with 11 bases left in between. CDR3 size: 16 residues. Here the CDR3 DNA reads TGTGCCAGCAGTTTAATTGTGTCACATAGCAATCAGCCCCAGCATTTT. This sequence encodes CASSLIVSHSNQPQHF.

The genes are TRBV27 and TRBJ1-1; D remains unclear. Germline V gene lookup returns CDR1 MNHEY and CDR2 SMNVEV (reference sequence). CDR3 length: 14 residues. Trimming pared 9 bases from V and 1 base from J, leaving 15 bases between. The CDR3 DNA follows: TGTGCCAGTAGCCGAACAGTAGGGAACACTGAAGCTTTCTTT. Translated, it gives CASSRTVGNTEAFF.

CDR3 sequence reads: CASSLVELLLTDTQYF. CDR3 coding DNA: TGTGCCAGCAGCTTAGTTGAACTGCTACTCACAGATACGCAGTATTTT. The chain has TRBV7-9 and TRBJ2-3; D gene uncertain. Between the trimmed V and J ends, which lost 1 base and 2 bases, there was a span of 13 bases. Germline-derived CDR1 and CDR2 are SEHNR and FQNEAQ (reference sequence). This CDR3 has 16 amino acids.

This clone has a single count. The V gene is TRBV10-1, the J gene TRBJ2-3, with TRBD2 matching over 7 bases. In germline, CDR1 is WNHNN, CDR2 SYGVQD (reference sequence). The CDR3 runs to 14 residues. With V trimmed by 7 bases and J by 0 bases, 4 bases remained unmatched. The CDR3 here is CASKGGGSTDTQYF. The CDR3 DNA follows: TGCGCCAGCAAGGGCGGGGGAAGCACAGATACGCAGTATTTT.

The chain links TRBV5-1 to TRBJ2-2, with TRBD2 matching over 8 bases. Germline V lookup: CDR1 SGHRS, CDR2 YFSETQ. The CDR3 is 16 residues long. V lost 3 bases, J lost 4 bases, and 8 bases stayed unmatched. The CDR3 loop is CASSSQAGEGTGELFF. The CDR3 DNA is TGCGCCAGCAGCTCCCAAGCGGGAGAGGGCACCGGGGAGCTGTTTTTT.

The J gene is TRBJ1-6, the V gene TRBV30; no clear D. This CDR3 region has 14 residues. Per the germline V gene, CDR1 is GTSNPN and CDR2 is SVGIG (reference sequence). V was trimmed by 4 bases and J by 0 bases, leaving 7 bases between them. CDR3 sequence (DNA): TGTGCCTGGAAGGGAGTCTCCTATAATTCACCCCTCCACTTT. Translated, it gives CAWKGVSYNSPLHF.

The chain recombines TRBV12-2 with TRBJ1-3. TRBV12-2 is deemed a pseudogene. This CDR3 comprises 11 residues. In DNA form, the CDR3 reads TGTGCAAGTCGCTTCTTAGACACCATATATTTT. Its translation: CASRFLDTIYF.

The CDR3 reads CASSPSDREFNEQFF. The CDR3 coding sequence is TGTGCCAGCAGCCCCTCAGACCGGGAATTCAATGAGCAGTTCTTC. The chain carries TRBV7-3 and TRBJ2-1, with D maybe TRBD2 (5 bases). CDR1 and CDR2 (germline): SGHTA, FQGTGA. The CDR3 covers 15 residues. The germline V and J ends were trimmed by 5 bases and 6 bases, with 17 bases remaining between them.

The rearrangement joins TRBV12-3 or TRBV12-4 to TRBJ2-1, with D possibly matching TRBD2 (6 bases). V dropped 4 bases and J dropped 9 bases, with 13 bases sitting between them. This CDR3 comprises 13 residues. CDR3 region: CASSSRLVIEQFF. The CDR3 coding sequence is TGTGCCAGCAGTTCCCGACTAGTCATTGAGCAGTTCTTC.

The V and J genes are TRBV27 and TRBJ2-2, with D tentatively TRBD1 or TRBD2 (5 bases each). The CDR3 contains 12 residues. The germline V gene has CDR1 MNHEY and CDR2 SMNVEV (reference sequence). V lost 4 bases and J 5 bases, leaving 5 bases between the germline ends. This CDR3 reads CASSWGTGELFF. Here the CDR3 DNA reads TGTGCCAGCAGTTGGGGGACCGGGGAGCTGTTTTTT.

V is TRBV6-5 and J is TRBJ1-4; D possibly corresponds to TRBD1 (6 bases). V was shortened by 6 bases and J by 8 bases, with 13 bases between the two germline ends. CDR3 size: 13 residues. CDR1 is MNHEY, CDR2 SVGAGI, per germline. The CDR3 coding sequence is TGTGCCAGCAGGTCACAGGGAAGGGAAAAACTGTTTTTT. This sequence encodes CASRSQGREKLFF.

V and J are TRBV6-5 and TRBJ2-1, with unresolved D. Germline V CDR1 and CDR2: MNHEY, SVGAGI. V lost 6 bases to trimming and J lost 0 bases, with 9 bases between them. This CDR3 is 14 amino acids long. CDR3 nucleotide sequence: TGTGCCAGCAGCTTCCTCGGCTCCTACAATGAGCAGTTCTTC. Amino acids: CASSFLGSYNEQFF.

This chain joins TRBV27 and TRBJ2-5, with D possibly TRBD2 on 6 matching bases. Trimming pared 6 bases from V and 5 bases from J, leaving 13 bases between. Germline CDR1 is MNHEY and CDR2 is SMNVEV (reference sequence). This CDR3 is built from 13 residues. Here the CDR3 DNA reads TGTGCCAGCAGCCGACTAGGTGGGGAGACCCAGTACTTC. This codes for CASSRLGGETQYF.

The J gene is TRBJ2-5, the V gene TRBV28; TRBD1 is a possible D gene (5 bases). Germline V CDR1 and CDR2: MDHEN, SYDVKM. V was trimmed by 6 bases and J by 5 bases, leaving 10 bases between them. The CDR3 is 12 amino acids. The CDR3 DNA follows: TGTGCCAGCAGCCTACCAGGGGAGACCCAGTACTTC. Protein product: CASSLPGETQYF. Supplemented by reference TRBV28 and TRBJ2-5, the full variable domain reads DVKVTQSSRYLVKRTGEKVFLECVQDMDHENMFWYRQDPGLGLRLIYFSYDVKMKEKGDIPEGYSVSREKKERFSLILESASTNQTSMYLCASSLPGETQYFGPGTRLLVL.

The chain combines TRBV11-2 with TRBJ1-5, with D hard to call. The germline CDR1 and CDR2 sequences are SGHAT and FQNNGV. Trimming took off 6 bases at V and 4 bases at J, with 10 bases between the two ends. The CDR3 runs 13 residues. CDR3 sequence reads: CASSEMGNQPQHF. The DNA for the CDR3 is TGTGCCAGCAGTGAAATGGGAAATCAGCCCCAGCATTTT.

This chain joins TRBV10-2 and TRBJ2-1; TRBD1 might be the D (5 bases). Trimming took off 6 bases at V and 2 bases at J, with 17 bases between the two ends. The CDR3 contains 16 residues. Germline V lookup: CDR1 WSHSY, CDR2 SAAADI. The CDR3 DNA is TGCGCCAGCAGCTCGCAGGGTCCCCACACCTACAATGAGCAGTTCTTC. It codes for CASSSQGPHTYNEQFF.

J is TRBJ2-1 and V is TRBV9; 9 nucleotides align to TRBD2. V trimming: 4 bases; J trimming: 0 bases; junction bases outside the gene matches: 8. CDR1 and CDR2 (germline): SGDLS, YYNGEE. The CDR3 covers 17 residues. CDR3 DNA: TGTGCCAGCAGCACCGGACTAGCGCCGAGCTCCTACAATGAGCAGTTCTTC. This gives the protein CASSTGLAPSSYNEQFF.

In its sample, this clone was seen a few times. Written as DNA, the CDR3 is TGTGCCAGCAGTGAGGGAGTATTCGGCGGTAGCAATCAGCCCCAGCATTTT. Encoded protein: CASSEGVFGGSNQPQHF. J is TRBJ1-5 and V is TRBV6-1; no clear D gene. Trimming took off 3 bases at V and 0 bases at J, with 15 bases between the two ends. Looked up from germline, CDR1 is MNHNS and CDR2 is SASEGT. This CDR3 comprises 17 residues.

The CDR3 bases are TGTGCCAGCAGCCAAGCCATATGGCAGGAGGCTAGAAACACCATATATTTT. Amino acid sequence: CASSQAIWQEARNTIYF. The gene calls are TRBV14 and TRBJ1-3; no clear D gene. Germline loops: CDR1 SGHDN, CDR2 FVKESK. V was shortened by 1 base and J by 5 bases, with 18 bases between the two germline ends. The CDR3 totals 17 residues.

The chain employs TRBV5-4 and TRBJ1-1, with a possible D match to TRBD1 (5 bases). Trimming removed 2 bases at V and 5 bases at J, with 13 bases between. This CDR3 comprises 14 residues. Germline-derived CDR1 and CDR2 are SGHNT and YYREEE (reference sequence). The CDR3 loop reads CASSLDQGGTEAFF. In nucleotides, the CDR3 is TGTGCCAGCAGCTTAGACCAGGGAGGGACTGAAGCTTTCTTT.

This rearrangement joins TRBV11-3 to TRBJ2-1; the match to TRBD2 covers 13 bases. The CDR3 runs to 17 residues. Germline V gene sequence: CDR1 SGHNT, CDR2 YENEEA. Trimming cost V 1 base and J 6 bases; bases outside gene matches: 6. CDR3 coding DNA: TGTGCCAGCAGCTTAGCCTTGGGACTAGCGGGATTCAATGAGCAGTTCTTC. It yields the protein CASSLALGLAGFNEQFF. The full variable domain, rest sourced from reference TRBV11-3 and TRBJ2-1, is EAGVVQSPRYKIIEKKQPVAFWCNPISGHNTLYWYLQNLGQGPELLIRYENEEAVDDSQLPKDRFSAERLKGVDSTLKIQPAELGDSAVYLCASSLALGLAGFNEQFFGPGTRLTVL.

The gene calls are TRBV9 and TRBJ1-3; possible D gene TRBD1, 5 bases. The germline CDR1 and CDR2 sequences are SGDLS and YYNGEE. The CDR3 length is 20 residues. V was shortened by 0 bases and J by 1 base, with 23 bases between the two germline ends. The CDR3 sequence: CASSVGRGPGLVASGNTIYF. For the CDR3, the DNA is TGTGCCAGCAGCGTAGGTCGGGGCCCAGGGTTGGTGGCTTCTGGAAACACCATATATTTT.

The rearrangement joins TRBV28 to TRBJ1-1; D unclear. The CDR3 consists of 14 residues. V lost 3 bases and J lost 1, with 9 bases in between. Germline CDR1 and CDR2: MDHEN and SYDVKM. This chain's CDR3 is CASSFGVANTEAFF. The DNA of the CDR3 is TGTGCCAGCAGTTTCGGAGTGGCGAACACTGAAGCTTTCTTT.

V gene TRBV7-2 combines with J gene TRBJ2-7, with TRBD2 matching over 8 bases. The CDR3 runs to 16 residues. Germline loops: CDR1 SGHTA, CDR2 FQGNSA. J was trimmed by 2 bases and V by 4 bases; bases with no gene match: 10. The CDR3: CASSWGRGGAAYEQYF. CDR3 nucleotides: TGTGCCAGCAGCTGGGGACGGGGGGGAGCGGCCTACGAGCAGTACTTC.

The chain is built from TRBV10-1 and TRBJ2-3; a weak D match, TRBD1 (6 bases). The ends were cut back, 6 bases at V and 3 bases at J, with 16 bases in the middle. This CDR3 has 15 amino acids. Germline loops: CDR1 WNHNN, CDR2 SYGVQD (reference sequence). The CDR3 coding sequence is TGCGCCAGCAGCGCCGGGACAATGTATACAGATACGCAGTATTTT. Encoded protein: CASSAGTMYTDTQYF.

The V and J genes are TRBV7-9 and TRBJ1-2; D gene uncertain. The V gene's germline CDR1 is SEHNR and CDR2 FQNEAQ (reference sequence). V shed 5 bases and J shed 1 base, with 8 bases lying between them. This CDR3 has 13 residues. In DNA form, the CDR3 reads TGTGCCAGCAGCATCCCTGTTAACTATGGCTACACCTTC. Protein product: CASSIPVNYGYTF.

This chain uses TRBV3-1 (or the pseudogene TRBV3-2) with TRBJ2-7; D not certain. V dropped 1 base and J dropped 4 bases, with 11 bases sitting between them. This CDR3 region has 14 residues. Per germline, CDR1 LGHDT and CDR2 YNNKEL (reference sequence). Written as DNA, the CDR3 is TGTGCCAGCAGCCAAGGCCCATTCCAATACGAGCAGTACTTC. Protein product: CASSQGPFQYEQYF.